This T cell receptor (beta chain) was obtained from a study of human T cells and chemical hapten exposure listed by TCRdb under 2021. Study-wide context: For sensitization, 2% DPC in acetone was applied to a roughly 2 cm by roughly 2 cm area of upper inner arm skin. Patients additionally received weekly therapeutic DPC doses to the scalp throughout the roughly 25-week study period. Patch tests used Finn chambers with 0.01% DPC on the upper back, scored after 6 days by International Contact Dermatitis Research Group standards. The patient cohort, mostly female, included alopecia areata with under or over 50% scalp involvement, alopecia totalis and alopecia universalis. Libraries were pooled for sequencing, and per-sample TCR yields varied mainly because of small differences in library volumes within the pool. In alopecia patients, the study followed how the peripheral blood TCR repertoire changed in vivo over primary and secondary sensitization to diphenylcyclopropenone (DPC), a hapten. Blood was sampled from patients pre-sensitization (week 0) and at 2, 6 and about 24 weeks after DPC sensitization. Blood for TCR sequencing was provided by twenty-nine alopecia patients at one to four time points (pre-sensitization, 2, 6 and 24 weeks).

The investigation overall reported the following: After repeated subsampling, the strength of the expansion versus patch-test correlation and the threshold at which it became significant changed. Patch test score correlated positively with the number of PT1 expanded TCRs, reaching significance at thresholds 8, 16 and 32 but not at 4. Significantly more large CDR3 similarity clusters were formed by expanded TCRs than by pre-sensitization or healthy control sets, consistent with antigen-driven responses. DPC sensitization did not change how many TCRs were above 1 in 1000 frequency, and no evidence was found of alterations in global repertoire structure. Alopecia, a presumed autoimmune disease, was present in all patients, so the immune response of the patients might differ from that of healthy individuals.

The table lists this clonotype with a few counts. Which antigen it targets is not known. Base qualities are not recorded, but no much larger clone differs from it by a single base. This specimen's time point label, interpreted: patch test 2, 6 weeks after DPC sensitization. This specimen's treatment or condition label, interpreted: therapeutic diphenylcyclopropenone sensitization with weekly scalp DPC. Blood at each patch-test visit was drawn before the patch test was applied. Eligible patients were aged 18 to 70, diagnosed with alopecia, deemed suitable for DPC therapy, and excluded if pregnant. Unfractionated whole blood was collected in Tempus Blood RNA tubes, and total RNA was extracted from that blood. Receptors were amplified or captured by RACE. Sequenced on a NextSeq 500. During library preparation, unique molecular identifiers were attached to individual cDNA molecules so that TCRs could be counted in a quantitative, reproducible way. Each blood RNA sample was used to sequence both TCR alpha and TCR beta chains. Turning to the authors' computational methods: The median number of TCRs per sample was some 100,000, ranging from roughly 23,224 to 690,600. V, J and CDR3 annotation of the TCR reads was carried out using the Decombinator software suite. To make PS versus PT1 abundance plots, every sample was subsampled to the same number of TCRs (28,000). Expanded TCRs were defined as absent before sensitization and observed at least eight times at the 2-week time point. TCRdb reprocessed the public reads (quality trimming at Q25 with fastp, clone calling with MiXCR) and kept in-frame beta chains. Rows with one shared CDR3 protein collapse into an entry with the most common genes and DNA. The V and J calls here are based on TCRdb, not the publication. Here the sample has more than 90,000 distinct CDR3 sequences; over 9.5% occur a single time. Together, the top ten hold 3.2% of the sample.

CDR1 and CDR2, per the germline V gene, are MGHRA and YSYEKL. Including cysteine and phenylalanine, the CDR3 has 14 amino acids. The entry retains the CDR3 DNA only, 42 bases that are in frame from base 1. Trimming at the junction amounts to 5 bases on V and 0 bases on J, and the germline ends lie 10 bases apart. The receptor was isolated from a woman aged 40 to 55 with alopecia areata. Some clones in this sample may be carry-over from other donors' samples. Rearrangement joined TRBV4-1 to TRBJ1-1; there is no confident call for the D gene. The specimen was whole blood, collected in connection with sensitization to the hapten diphenylcyclopropenone (DPC). This receptor carries the CDR3 CASSYVGLNTEAFF. At the DNA level, the sequence is TGCGCCAGCAGCTATGTAGGACTGAACACTGAAGCTTTCTTT.